A selection of T cell receptor beta chains follows, all from one sample in a study of cytotoxic CD8 clonotypes in ibrutinib-treated CLL. TCRdb's copy holds only in-frame clones and misses some; the assay was immunoSEQ multiplex PCR. Seen here are around 250,000 clones, 60% to 75% observed once, and the top ten hold approximately 15%. The sample consisted of PBMCs, taken after 24 months of ibrutinib treatment. Receptors were obtained from a human donor with chronic lymphocytic leukemia. CDR3s include the opening cysteine and the closing phenylalanine or tryptophan. A D gene is named only where the DNA matches it firmly. Clone size is given for some rows only: seen once, a few or many times, or a class if the clone is expanded.

D: NA; J: TRBJ2-5; V: TRBV5-1; size: NA; DNA: TGCGCCAGCAGCGCTCAAGAGACCCAGTACTTC; CDR3: CASSAQETQYF
D: NA; J: TRBJ2-1; V: TRBV5-1; size: once; DNA: TGCGCCAGCAGCTTGGCGGGTAGCAGGAGTAACAATGAGCAGTTCTTC; CDR3: CASSLAGSRSNNEQFF
D: TRBD2; J: TRBJ2-1; V: TRBV9; size: once; DNA: TGTGCCAGCAGCACGGGACTAGAGGACAATGAGCAGTTCTTC; CDR3: CASSTGLEDNEQFF
D: TRBD1; J: TRBJ1-1; V: TRBV5-1; size: NA; DNA: TGCGCCAGCAGCCCGAGGGTCGACAGGGCCAGCGACGAAGCTTTCTTT; CDR3: CASSPRVDRASDEAFF
D: TRBD2; J: TRBJ2-3; V: TRBV7-9; size: NA; DNA: TGTGCCAGCAGCTTAGCTAGCGGGAGAACAGATACGCAGTATTTT; CDR3: CASSLASGRTDTQYF
D: NA; J: TRBJ2-7; V: TRBV30; size: NA; DNA: TGTGCCTGGACCGCGGGCGCCTGGGGGTGGGAGCAGTACTTC; CDR3: CAWTAGAWGWEQYF
D: NA; J: TRBJ1-2; V: TRBV6-5; size: NA; DNA: TGTGCCAGCAGTTACTTGGATCGGACGGAGACTGGCTACACCTTC; CDR3: CASSYLDRTETGYTF
D: NA; J: TRBJ1-1; V: TRBV18; size: NA; DNA: TGTGCCAGCTCACCACAGGAGGACAGGAACACTGAAGCTTTCTTT; CDR3: CASSPQEDRNTEAFF
D: NA; J: TRBJ1-2; V: TRBV19; size: few; DNA: TGTGCCAGTAGGTCGTGGAGGGGCTACACCTTC; CDR3: CASRSWRGYTF
D: NA; J: TRBJ2-7; V: TRBV7-9; size: NA; DNA: TGTGCCAGCAGCTCAGCCCGGTACGAGCAGTACTTC; CDR3: CASSSARYEQYF
D: NA; J: TRBJ2-7; V: TRBV5-4; size: NA; DNA: TGTGCCAGCAGCACTGTGAACCCGGGACACCTTCCCTACGAGCAGTACTTC; CDR3: CASSTVNPGHLPYEQYF
D: TRBD2; J: TRBJ2-1; V: TRBV7-3; size: NA; DNA: TGTGCCAGCAGCTTTAGCGGGATCGATGAGCAGTTCTTC; CDR3: CASSFSGIDEQFF
D: NA; J: TRBJ2-2; V: TRBV19; size: NA; DNA: TGTGCCAGTAGTAACACCGGGGAGCTGTTTTTT; CDR3: CASSNTGELFF
D: TRBD2; J: TRBJ2-7; V: TRBV7-9; size: NA; DNA: TGTGCCAGCAGCTTAATGGCGGGAGGATCCCTCCTCGAGCAGTACTTC; CDR3: CASSLMAGGSLLEQYF
D: TRBD2; J: TRBJ2-1; V: TRBV6-6; size: NA; DNA: TGTGCCAGCAGTTACGCTAGCGGGAGGGAATATGAGCAGTTCTTC; CDR3: CASSYASGREYEQFF
D: NA; J: TRBJ2-1; V: TRBV14; size: NA; DNA: TGTGCCAGCAGCCAAATTAGGGGGGACAATGAGCAGTTCTTC; CDR3: CASSQIRGDNEQFF
D: TRBD2; J: TRBJ2-7; V: TRBV29-1; size: few; DNA: TGCAGCGTTGGGACGGGACTAGCGGGATCGGTGGGGCAGTACTTC; CDR3: CSVGTGLAGSVGQYF
D: NA; J: TRBJ1-2; V: TRBV9; size: NA; DNA: TGTGCCAGCAGCGTAGATGGGGAGCATGGCTACACCTTC; CDR3: CASSVDGEHGYTF
D: NA; J: TRBJ1-5; V: TRBV27; size: NA; DNA: TGTGCCAGCAGCTTGCTTGGAGGGAATCAGCCCCAGCATTTT; CDR3: CASSLLGGNQPQHF
D: NA; J: TRBJ2-5; V: TRBV5-1; size: NA; DNA: TGCGCCAGCAGCTTGGCCGCTTATACGGACCAAGAGACCCAGTACTTC; CDR3: CASSLAAYTDQETQYF
D: NA; J: TRBJ2-2; V: TRBV29-1; size: NA; DNA: TGCAGCGGGAGGGTGACCGGGGAGCTGTTTTTT; CDR3: CSGRVTGELFF
D: NA; J: TRBJ2-1; V: TRBV7-3; size: NA; DNA: TGTGCCAGCAGCTTAGCCCTTGGAGGAGAATACAATGAGCAGTTCTTC; CDR3: CASSLALGGEYNEQFF
D: NA; J: TRBJ1-2; V: TRBV13; size: NA; DNA: TGTGCCAGCGCCTCGAGGAATCGGGATGTATATGGCTACACCTTC; CDR3: CASASRNRDVYGYTF
D: NA; J: TRBJ1-1; V: TRBV15; size: NA; DNA: TGTGCCACCAGCCAAAAAGGGGGTCGGGCTTTCTTT; CDR3: CATSQKGGRAFF
D: NA; J: TRBJ2-7; V: TRBV28; size: NA; DNA: TGTGCCAGCAGCCATCGTGGCGGGCCATCCTACGAGCAGTACTTC; CDR3: CASSHRGGPSYEQYF
D: NA; J: TRBJ1-2; V: TRBV7-3; size: few; DNA: TGTGCCAGCAGCCGACTTGGGGGGAAGGGCTACACCTTC; CDR3: CASSRLGGKGYTF
D: TRBD2; J: TRBJ2-1; V: TRBV6-1; size: few; DNA: TGTGCCAGTCCTGGGAGGGACAATGAGCAGTTCTTC; CDR3: CASPGRDNEQFF
D: TRBD1; J: TRBJ1-2; V: TRBV2; size: once; DNA: TGTGCCAGCAGTTCCCGACAGGGGGGGAGCCGCTATGGCTACACCTTC; CDR3: CASSSRQGGSRYGYTF
D: NA; J: TRBJ2-6; V: TRBV30; size: few; DNA: TGTGCCTGGAGTGCGGCGAACTCTGGGGCCAACGTCCTGACTTTC; CDR3: CAWSAANSGANVLTF
D: NA; J: TRBJ2-7; V: TRBV2; size: once; DNA: TGTGCCAGCGAGACGACCTACGAGCAGTACTTC; CDR3: CASETTYEQYF
D: NA; J: TRBJ2-1; V: TRBV5-6; size: NA; DNA: TGTGCCAGCACCGCGGTGGGGGGCCTGACGAATGAGCAGTTCTTC; CDR3: CASTAVGGLTNEQFF
D: NA; J: TRBJ2-7; V: TRBV18; size: NA; DNA: TGTGCCAGCTCACCCTCCGGGAATGAGCAGTACTTC; CDR3: CASSPSGNEQYF
D: TRBD1; J: TRBJ2-1; V: TRBV28; size: NA; DNA: TGTGCCAGCAGCCGAGACAGGGGCTATGAGCAGTTCTTC; CDR3: CASSRDRGYEQFF
D: TRBD2; J: TRBJ2-7; V: TRBV5-1; size: NA; DNA: TGCGCCAGCAGCTTGGCCGGGAGGGTAGCGGGATCCTACGAGCAGTACTTC; CDR3: CASSLAGRVAGSYEQYF
D: NA; J: TRBJ2-5; V: TRBV11-2; size: NA; DNA: TGTGCCAGCAGCTTGAAAGAGACCCAGTACTTC; CDR3: CASSLKETQYF
D: NA; J: TRBJ2-1; V: TRBV5-5; size: NA; DNA: TGTGCCAGCAGCTTGGTAGCGAACACTTACAATGAGCAGTTCTTC; CDR3: CASSLVANTYNEQFF
D: NA; J: TRBJ2-4; V: TRBV5-1; size: NA; DNA: TGCGCCAGCAGCCAGGGAGGATTGGACATTCAGTACTTC; CDR3: CASSQGGLDIQYF
D: NA; J: TRBJ2-3; V: TRBV7-9; size: NA; DNA: TGTGCCAGCAGCCCAATCGGAGGGCGAAGGACAGATACGCAGTATTTT; CDR3: CASSPIGGRRTDTQYF
D: TRBD2; J: TRBJ2-1; V: TRBV19; size: NA; DNA: TGTGCCAGTAGTATAGGGGGGAGGGACCTTGATGAGCAGTTCTTC; CDR3: CASSIGGRDLDEQFF
D: NA; J: TRBJ1-2; V: TRBV14; size: NA; DNA: TGTGCCAGCAGCCAAGAGTACTATGGCTACACCTTC; CDR3: CASSQEYYGYTF
D: NA; J: TRBJ2-1; V: TRBV7-3; size: NA; DNA: TGTGCCAGCAGCTCGACAGACGGCTACAATGAGCAGTTCTTC; CDR3: CASSSTDGYNEQFF
D: NA; J: TRBJ1-2; V: TRBV28; size: NA; DNA: TGTGCCAGCAGTTTCAACAGGCAGGGGAATGGCTACACCTTC; CDR3: CASSFNRQGNGYTF
D: TRBD2; J: TRBJ2-1; V: TRBV9; size: NA; DNA: TGTGCCAGCAGCGTAGGGGGACTAGCGGGAGGCTGGAATGAGCAGTTCTTC; CDR3: CASSVGGLAGGWNEQFF
D: NA; J: TRBJ1-2; V: TRBV28; size: few; DNA: TGTGCCAGCAGTTTTCCAGGTCAGGGTAGAGGCTACACCTTC; CDR3: CASSFPGQGRGYTF
D: TRBD2; J: TRBJ2-3; V: TRBV6-5; size: NA; DNA: TGTGCCAGCAGTCGGGGACTAGCGGAGACAGATACGCAGTATTTT; CDR3: CASSRGLAETDTQYF
D: TRBD2; J: TRBJ2-3; V: TRBV6-4; size: NA; DNA: TGTGCCATAGCGGGAGGGCCGGGGACAGATACGCAGTATTTT; CDR3: CAIAGGPGTDTQYF
D: NA; J: TRBJ2-7; V: TRBV9; size: few; DNA: TGTGCCAGCAGCGTAGAAGGTATTAGCGAGCAGTACTTC; CDR3: CASSVEGISEQYF
D: NA; J: TRBJ1-1; V: TRBV6-5; size: NA; DNA: TGTGCCAGCAGTTACTCGGGTCGGGAGGCTGAAGCTTTCTTT; CDR3: CASSYSGREAEAFF
D: NA; J: TRBJ2-7; V: TRBV19; size: NA; DNA: TGTGCCAGTAGTGTTGGCATTTCCTACGAGCAGTACTTC; CDR3: CASSVGISYEQYF
D: NA; J: TRBJ1-4; V: TRBV6-6; size: NA; DNA: TGTGCCAGCCTCCAGCGGGGGGGGTGGAAACTGTTTTTT; CDR3: CASLQRGGWKLFF
D: TRBD1; J: TRBJ2-3; V: TRBV29-1; size: NA; DNA: TGCAGCGTTAGTAGACAGGGGTCCCCAGATACGCAGTATTTT; CDR3: CSVSRQGSPDTQYF
D: NA; J: TRBJ1-3; V: TRBV29-1; size: few; DNA: TGCAGCGCGACCCAAACTGGGGCTGGAAACACCATATATTTT; CDR3: CSATQTGAGNTIYF
D: TRBD1; J: TRBJ1-5; V: TRBV28; size: NA; DNA: TGTGCCAGCAGTTATCGAGGGGGCGGGGGCAATCAGCCCCAGCATTTT; CDR3: CASSYRGGGGNQPQHF
D: NA; J: TRBJ1-1; V: TRBV12-5; size: NA; DNA: TGTGCTAGTGGCTGGGAGGGCACTGAAGCTTTCTTT; CDR3: CASGWEGTEAFF
D: TRBD2; J: TRBJ2-1; V: TRBV18; size: NA; DNA: TGTGCCAGCTCACCGTCGAGCGGGGACCTCAATGAGCAGTTCTTC; CDR3: CASSPSSGDLNEQFF
D: NA; J: TRBJ1-4; V: TRBV9; size: NA; DNA: TGTGCCAGCAGCGTAGTGGCGGGAGAAAAACTGTTTTTT; CDR3: CASSVVAGEKLFF
D: TRBD2; J: TRBJ2-7; V: TRBV28; size: NA; DNA: TGTGCCAGCAGTACCGTAGCGGGAGGAGACTACGAGCAGTACTTC; CDR3: CASSTVAGGDYEQYF
D: NA; J: TRBJ1-2; V: TRBV4-2; size: NA; DNA: TGTGCCAGCAGCCAAGATGGCTGGGGAAAAGGCGATGGCTACACCTTC; CDR3: CASSQDGWGKGDGYTF
D: TRBD2; J: TRBJ2-3; V: TRBV5-4; size: NA; DNA: TGTGCCAGCAGCTCACTATTACCGGGACTAGCCACAGATACGCAGTATTTT; CDR3: CASSSLLPGLATDTQYF